This T cell receptor beta chain was identified in a study of shared clonotypes between healthy human individuals. Study-wide context: Those who served as donors were two women and three men between the ages of 18 and 49.

Every subset had its genomic DNA shared out evenly among several immunoSEQ plates. TCRdb keeps only in-frame clones here, not all; method: immunoSEQ multiplex PCR. The profile shows about 1 million clones, about 77% of them singletons. As regards this clone: Its cognate antigen is unknown. Different DNA sequences within this sample yield the same CDR3.

Per germline, CDR1 SGHDT and CDR2 YYEEEE. Trimming stripped 2 bases from V and 4 bases from J, with 7 bases between. This CDR3 has 12 residues. Study-level findings and limits: The study found lower generation probabilities in non-shared clonotypes than in those shared by all four donors. Represented diversity (both genetic and exposure-history) was limited by the small number of donors.

The source of this sequence is a man aged 18 to 29 in good health. Sequencing was performed on memory CD4+ T cells sorted from blood. As to subset: CD45RA-negative fraction. V is TRBV5-6 and J is TRBJ2-7; D call uncertain. The CDR3: CASSLRRYEQYF. The CDR3, as DNA: TGTGCCAGCAGCTTAAGACGTTACGAGCAGTACTTC. Combining the CDR3 with reference TRBV5-6 and TRBJ2-7 gives the whole variable domain DAGVTQSPTHLIKTRGQQVTLRCSPKSGHDTVSWYQQALGQGPQFIFQYYEEEERQRGNFPDRFSGHQFPNYSSELNVNALLLGDSALYLCASSLRRYEQYFGPGTRLTVT.